The rows below give T cell receptor beta chains drawn from one sample of a study of cytomegalovirus exposure and HLA in healthy donors. Measured with immunoSEQ multiplex PCR; TCRdb has only the in-frame clones, and not every one. The table lists about 120,000 clones, about 90% of them singletons. The sample was PBMCs. Receptors originate from a woman under 30 in good health and CMV-seronegative. The CDR3 runs from the conserved cysteine through the conserved F or W. The D gene is left open where the match is weak. Not every row has a clone size; where given, it reads once, few, many or a size class.

NA,TRBV11-1,TRBJ1-4,TRBD1,CASSSVAGTVGTNEKLFF,TGTGCCAGCAGCTCAGTCGCCGGGACAGTCGGGACTAATGAAAAACTGTTTTTT
NA,TRBV9,TRBJ2-7,TRBD1,CASSEQGTDTYEQYF,TGTGCCAGCAGCGAACAGGGGACCGATACCTACGAGCAGTACTTC
NA,TRBV7-2,TRBJ1-2,TRBD1,CASSWGDRAYGYTF,TGTGCCAGCAGCTGGGGGGACAGGGCCTATGGCTACACCTTC
NA,TRBV6-4,TRBJ2-1,TRBD2,CASSELAGVIDEQFF,TGTGCCAGCAGTGAGCTAGCGGGAGTTATTGATGAGCAGTTCTTC
NA,TRBV2,TRBJ1-1,NA,CASNRGMNTEAFF,TGTGCCAGCAATAGGGGGATGAACACTGAAGCTTTCTTT
NA,TRBV6-5,TRBJ2-7,NA,CASSYSSFSAYEQYF,TGTGCCAGCAGTTACTCGTCATTCTCAGCCTACGAGCAGTACTTC
NA,TRBV6-1,TRBJ1-1,NA,CASSGRGWFEGMNTEAFF,TGTGCCAGCAGTGGAAGAGGGTGGTTTGAGGGCATGAACACTGAAGCTTTCTTT
NA,TRBV6-5,TRBJ2-7,NA,CASSYTQTGSHEQYF,TGTGCCAGCAGTTACACTCAGACAGGTTCCCACGAGCAGTACTTC
NA,TRBV4-1,TRBJ1-5,TRBD1,CASSQKLGQGTSWNQPQHF,TGCGCCAGCAGCCAAAAGCTGGGACAGGGGACGTCATGGAATCAGCCCCAGCATTTT
NA,TRBV7-2,TRBJ1-1,NA,CASSLRQTVMNTEAFF,TGTGCCAGCAGCTTAAGGCAGACAGTTATGAACACTGAAGCTTTCTTT
NA,TRBV6-5,TRBJ1-4,NA,CASSYSGGANEKLFF,TGTGCCAGCAGTTACTCGGGGGGAGCTAATGAAAAACTGTTTTTT
NA,TRBV5-6,TRBJ1-2,TRBD1,CASSSKGTGLNYGYTF,TGTGCCAGCAGCTCAAAAGGGACAGGGCTCAACTATGGCTACACCTTC
NA,TRBV7-6,TRBJ1-4,NA,CASSLGTGSLEKLFF,TGTGCCAGCAGCTTAGGGACGGGATCTCTGGAAAAACTGTTTTTT
NA,TRBV5-4,TRBJ2-7,NA,CASSFRDTDEQYF,TGTGCCAGCAGCTTCCGGGACACCGACGAGCAGTACTTC
NA,TRBV9,TRBJ1-1,TRBD1,CASSVSGDREEAFF,TGTGCCAGCAGCGTATCCGGTGACAGGGAGGAAGCTTTCTTT
NA,TRBV18,TRBJ2-5,NA,CASSRAGGSETQYF,TGTGCCAGCTCCCGGGCTGGGGGCAGTGAGACCCAGTACTTC
NA,TRBV6-1,TRBJ1-5,NA,CASSERGNQPQHF,TGTGCCAGCAGTGAAAGAGGCAATCAGCCCCAGCATTTT
NA,TRBV7-9,TRBJ1-3,TRBD1,CASSPTQGTGFGNTIYF,TGTGCCAGCAGCCCCACCCAAGGGACAGGGTTCGGAAACACCATATATTTT
NA,TRBV5-1,TRBJ2-2,TRBD2,CASSVTSGTNTGELFF,TGCGCCAGCAGCGTGACTAGCGGGACGAACACCGGGGAGCTGTTTTTT
NA,TRBV11-2,TRBJ1-4,NA,CASSLGFRGTNEKLFF,TGTGCCAGCAGCTTAGGATTTCGGGGTACTAATGAAAAACTGTTTTTT
many,TRBV5-6,TRBJ1-1,TRBD1,CASTTTGANTEAFF,TGTGCCAGCACCACGACAGGGGCCAACACTGAAGCTTTCTTT
NA,TRBV7-9,TRBJ2-3,TRBD1,CASSHGDRTDTQYF,TGTGCCAGCAGCCATGGGGACAGAACAGATACGCAGTATTTT
NA,TRBV5-1,TRBJ2-1,TRBD1,CASSLRQGSSYNEQFF,TGCGCCAGCAGCTTACGACAGGGGAGCTCCTACAATGAGCAGTTCTTC
NA,TRBV7-9,TRBJ2-4,TRBD2,CASSSSGGRARNIQYF,TGTGCCAGCAGCTCTAGCGGGGGCCGGGCTCGGAACATTCAGTACTTC
once,TRBV6-6,TRBJ2-3,NA,CASRITGRTDTQYF,TGTGCCAGCAGAATCACAGGGCGCACAGATACGCAGTATTTT
once,TRBV5-1,TRBJ2-3,NA,CASSPDSRGTDTQYF,TGCGCCAGCAGCCCGGATTCCAGGGGCACAGATACGCAGTATTTT